This TCR beta chain was captured by sequencing in a study of shared clonotypes between healthy human individuals. The study's findings and limits: Clonotypes which were not shared had lower generation probabilities than clonotypes that all four donors shared.

As regards this clone: The antigen remains unidentified.

Naive CD8 cells, CD45RO-negative and positively selected for CCR7, excluded terminally differentiated effector memory CD45RA+ cells. Replicate PCRs for sorted subsets used 200 ng DNA; this equaled around 28,000 T cell genomes. As processed by the authors: Sequence data from immunoSEQ were junction-only and lacked quality scores; consequently, filtering differed. The assay was immunoSEQ multiplex PCR, and TCRdb's table has in-frame clones only and misses some. From that table come the V and J calls and clone size; the DNA was used to work out D and trimming. The data show about 870,000 clones, with roughly 92% seen just once and 24% held by the top ten. The clonotype comes from a man aged 30 to 39 in good health. The specimen was naive CD8+ T cells sorted from blood.

This CDR3 is CASSSGPQQFF. DNA of the CDR3: TGTGCCAGCAGTTCCGGGCCCCAGCAGTTCTTC. The chain links TRBV27 to TRBJ2-1, with no clear D. The CDR3 extends over 11 amino acids. Germline V gives CDR1 MNHEY, CDR2 SMNVEV (reference sequence). Trimming left V 4 bases short and J 11 bases short, with 9 bases between.